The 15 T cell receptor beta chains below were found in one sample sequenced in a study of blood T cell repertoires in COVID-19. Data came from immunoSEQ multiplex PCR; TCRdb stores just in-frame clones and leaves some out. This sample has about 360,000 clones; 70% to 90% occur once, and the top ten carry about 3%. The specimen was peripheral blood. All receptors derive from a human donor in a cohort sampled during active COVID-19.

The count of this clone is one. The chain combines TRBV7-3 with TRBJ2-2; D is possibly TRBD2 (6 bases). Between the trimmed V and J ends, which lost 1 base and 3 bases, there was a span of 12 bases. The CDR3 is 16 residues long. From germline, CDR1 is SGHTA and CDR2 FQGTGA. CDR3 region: CASSLNTGVDTGELFF. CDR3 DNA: TGTGCCAGCAGCTTAAACACGGGGGTCGACACCGGGGAGCTGTTTTTT.

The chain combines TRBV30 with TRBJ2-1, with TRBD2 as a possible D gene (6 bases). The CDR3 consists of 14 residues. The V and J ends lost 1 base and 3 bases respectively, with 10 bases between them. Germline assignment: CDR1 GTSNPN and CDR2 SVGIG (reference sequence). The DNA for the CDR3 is TGTGCCTGGAGTGGACTAGTACTCTACAATGAGCAGTTCTTC. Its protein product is CAWSGLVLYNEQFF.

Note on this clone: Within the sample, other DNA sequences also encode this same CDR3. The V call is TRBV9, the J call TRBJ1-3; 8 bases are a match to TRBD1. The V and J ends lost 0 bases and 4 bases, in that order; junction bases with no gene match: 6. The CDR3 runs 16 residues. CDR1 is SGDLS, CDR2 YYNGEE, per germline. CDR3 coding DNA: TGTGCCAGCAGCGTAGGCAGGGGGCCATTAGGAAACACCATATATTTT. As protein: CASSVGRGPLGNTIYF.

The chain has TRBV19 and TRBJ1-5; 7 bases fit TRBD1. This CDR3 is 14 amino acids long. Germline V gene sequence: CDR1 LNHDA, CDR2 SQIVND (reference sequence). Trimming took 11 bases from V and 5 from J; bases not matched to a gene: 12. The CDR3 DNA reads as TGTGCCGCCGGCGCCGGGACAGATTATCAGCCCCAGCATTTT. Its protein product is CAAGAGTDYQPQHF.

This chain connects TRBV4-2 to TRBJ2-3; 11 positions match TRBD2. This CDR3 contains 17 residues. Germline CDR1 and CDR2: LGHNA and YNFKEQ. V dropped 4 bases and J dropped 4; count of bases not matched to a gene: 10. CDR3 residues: CASSPANSSGGSDTQYF. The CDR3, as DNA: TGTGCCAGCAGCCCCGCAAATTCTAGCGGGGGGTCAGATACGCAGTATTTT.

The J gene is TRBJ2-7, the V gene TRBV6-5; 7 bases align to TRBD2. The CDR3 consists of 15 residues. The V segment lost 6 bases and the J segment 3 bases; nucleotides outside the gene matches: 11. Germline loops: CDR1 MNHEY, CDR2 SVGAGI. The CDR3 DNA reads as TGTGCCAGCAGGGACGAATGGGGGGGAGGCTACGAGCAGTACTTC. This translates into CASRDEWGGGYEQYF.

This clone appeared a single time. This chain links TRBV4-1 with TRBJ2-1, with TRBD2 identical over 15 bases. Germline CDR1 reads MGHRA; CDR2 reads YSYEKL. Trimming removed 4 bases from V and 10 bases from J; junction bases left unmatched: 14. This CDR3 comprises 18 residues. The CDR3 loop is CASSRRFEAGLAGGEQFF. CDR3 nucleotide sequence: TGCGCCAGCAGCCGCCGATTCGAAGCGGGACTAGCGGGAGGAGAGCAGTTCTTC.

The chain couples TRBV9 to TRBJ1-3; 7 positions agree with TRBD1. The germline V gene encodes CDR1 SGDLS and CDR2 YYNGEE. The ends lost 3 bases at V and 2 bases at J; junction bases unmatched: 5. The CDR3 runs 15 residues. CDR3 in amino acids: CASSETGATGNTIYF. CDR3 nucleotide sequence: TGTGCCAGCAGCGAAACAGGGGCGACTGGAAACACCATATATTTT.

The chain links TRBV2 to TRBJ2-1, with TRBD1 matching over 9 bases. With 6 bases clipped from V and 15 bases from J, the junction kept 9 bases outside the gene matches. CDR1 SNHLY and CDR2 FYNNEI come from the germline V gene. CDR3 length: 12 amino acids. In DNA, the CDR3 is TGTGCCAGCAGAATGGTACAGGGGGCGTCGTTCTTC. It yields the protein CASRMVQGASFF.

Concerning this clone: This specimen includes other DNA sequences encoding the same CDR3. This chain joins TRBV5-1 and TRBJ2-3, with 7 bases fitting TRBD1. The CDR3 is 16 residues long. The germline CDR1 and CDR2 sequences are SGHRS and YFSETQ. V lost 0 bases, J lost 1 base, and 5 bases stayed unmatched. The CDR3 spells CASSLALGGGTDTQYF. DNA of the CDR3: TGCGCCAGCAGCTTGGCCTTAGGGGGCGGCACAGATACGCAGTATTTT. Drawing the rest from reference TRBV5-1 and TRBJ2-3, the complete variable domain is KAGVTQTPRYLIKTRGQQVTLSCSPISGHRSVSWYQQTPGQGLQFLFEYFSETQRNKGNFPGRFSGRQFSNSRSEMNVSTLELGDSALYLCASSLALGGGTDTQYFGPGTRLTVL.

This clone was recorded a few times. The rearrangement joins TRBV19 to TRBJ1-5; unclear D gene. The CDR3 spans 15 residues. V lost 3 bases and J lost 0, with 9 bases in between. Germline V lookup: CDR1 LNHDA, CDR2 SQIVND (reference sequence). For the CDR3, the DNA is TGTGCCAGTAGTATCGGGTTATATAGCAATCAGCCCCAGCATTTT. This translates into CASSIGLYSNQPQHF. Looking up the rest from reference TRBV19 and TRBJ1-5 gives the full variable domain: DGGITQSPKYLFRKEGQNVTLSCEQNLNHDAMYWYRQDPGQGLRLIYYSQIVNDFQKGDIAEGYSVSREKKESFPLTVTSAQKNPTAFYLCASSIGLYSNQPQHFGDGTRLSIL.

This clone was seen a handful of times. This chain's CDR3 is CASSGPGRGSSGNTIYF. CDR3 sequence (DNA): TGTGCCAGCAGTGGTCCGGGGCGGGGCAGTTCTGGAAACACCATATATTTT. This sequence joins TRBV2 and TRBJ1-3; D possibly corresponds to TRBD1 (5 bases). The CDR3 covers 17 residues. Germline CDR1 reads SNHLY; CDR2 reads FYNNEI. The V and J ends lost 4 bases and 1 base respectively, with 17 bases between them.

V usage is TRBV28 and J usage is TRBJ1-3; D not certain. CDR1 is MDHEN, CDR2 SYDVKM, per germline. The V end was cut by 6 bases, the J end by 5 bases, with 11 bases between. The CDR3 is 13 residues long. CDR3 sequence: CASSSPSRNTIYF. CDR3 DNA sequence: TGTGCCAGCAGCTCCCCGAGCAGAAACACCATATATTTT.

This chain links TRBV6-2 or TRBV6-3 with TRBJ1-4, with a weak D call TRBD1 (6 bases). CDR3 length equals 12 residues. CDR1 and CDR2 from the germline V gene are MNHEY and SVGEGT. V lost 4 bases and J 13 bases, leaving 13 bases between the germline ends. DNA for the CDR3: TGTGCCAGCAGTTTCCGGGGAGGGGGACTGTTTTTT. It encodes CASSFRGGGLFF.

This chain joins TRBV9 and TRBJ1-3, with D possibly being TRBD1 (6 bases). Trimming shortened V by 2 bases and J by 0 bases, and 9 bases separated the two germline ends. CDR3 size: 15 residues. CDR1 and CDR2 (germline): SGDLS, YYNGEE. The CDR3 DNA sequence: TGTGCCAGCAGCGTCACAGGGAGCTCTGGAAACACCATATATTTT. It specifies CASSVTGSSGNTIYF.